The 2 T cell receptor beta chains listed next were all sequenced from one sample in a study of early stage breast cancer tumors. Only in-frame clones appear in the TCRdb table, and some are missing; sequencing was by immunoSEQ multiplex PCR. The data hold about 53,000 clones, with 85% to 95% observed a single time. What was sequenced was blood. Receptors originate from a person aged 65 to 79 with breast cancer.

The rearrangement uses TRBV19 and TRBJ1-1, with TRBD1 matching over 11 bases. CDR3 length equals 15 residues. Germline CDR1 is LNHDA and CDR2 is SQIVND (reference sequence). J lost 4 bases, V lost 10 bases, and 11 bases had no gene match. The CDR3 spells CATGTGGALGTEAFF. DNA for the CDR3: TGTGCCACGGGGACAGGGGGAGCCCTTGGCACTGAAGCTTTCTTT.

V and J are TRBV5-1 and TRBJ2-4; 13 bases are shared with TRBD2. V was clipped by 4 bases and J by 8 bases; unmatched bases: 6. This CDR3 is 15 amino acids long. The germline gives CDR1 SGHRS, CDR2 YFSETQ. CDR3 nucleotides: TGCGCCAGCAGCGTGGGACTAGCGGGGCTCGACATTCAGTACTTC. Its translation: CASSVGLAGLDIQYF.